The TCR beta chain described here comes from a study of a mutant IDH1 vaccine in newly diagnosed glioma. Regarding the study as a whole: Apparently, pseudoprogression bore no relation to changes among the top peripheral T cell clonotypes.

To note about this clone: Its antigen is not known.

Clones were read by immunoSEQ multiplex PCR, and TCRdb kept only the in-frame ones, dropping some. The table includes 38,000 or so clones, roughly four fifths detected once. Specified time point: week 23, last vaccination. Each vaccine dose was 300 ug of mutant IDH1 20-mer peptide, with topical imiquimod. The sequence was collected from a man aged 35-49 years with glioma. Sequences were derived from PBMCs, sampled from a glioma patient whose treatment included an IDH1 peptide vaccine.

The CDR3 nucleotides are TGTGCCAGCAGCTTGGCAGGGGGCATCGACGAGCAGTACTTC. Translation gives CASSLAGGIDEQYF. This chain uses TRBV7-3 with TRBJ2-7; 8 bases map to TRBD1. Germline loops: CDR1 SGHTA, CDR2 FQGTGA. This CDR3 region has 14 residues. The V gene end was trimmed by 3 bases and the J gene end by 5 bases; junction bases not matched to a gene: 6.